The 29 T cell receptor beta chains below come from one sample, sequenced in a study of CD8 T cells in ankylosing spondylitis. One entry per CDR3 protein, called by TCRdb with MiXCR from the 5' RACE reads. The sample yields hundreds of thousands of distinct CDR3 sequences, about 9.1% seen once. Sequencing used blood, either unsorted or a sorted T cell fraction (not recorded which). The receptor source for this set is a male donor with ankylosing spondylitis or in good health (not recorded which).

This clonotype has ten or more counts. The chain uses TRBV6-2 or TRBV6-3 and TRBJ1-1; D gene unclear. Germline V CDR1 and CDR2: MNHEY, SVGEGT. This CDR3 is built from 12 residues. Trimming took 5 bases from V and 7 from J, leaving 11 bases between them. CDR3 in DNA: TGTGCCAGCAGTGGACGGGAGAGTGAAGCTTTCTTT. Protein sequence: CASSGRESEAFF.

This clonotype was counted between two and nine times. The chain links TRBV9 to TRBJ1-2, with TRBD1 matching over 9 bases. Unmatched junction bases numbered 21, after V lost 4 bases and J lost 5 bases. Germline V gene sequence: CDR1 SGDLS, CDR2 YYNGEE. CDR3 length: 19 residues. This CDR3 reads CASSRQGGPPRTPFYGYTF. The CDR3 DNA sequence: TGTGCCAGCAGCAGACAGGGGGGTCCCCCTCGTACCCCTTTTTATGGCTACACCTTC.

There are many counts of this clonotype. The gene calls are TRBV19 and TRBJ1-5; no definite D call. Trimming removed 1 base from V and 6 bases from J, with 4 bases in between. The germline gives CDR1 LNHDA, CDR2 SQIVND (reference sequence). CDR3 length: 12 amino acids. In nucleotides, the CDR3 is TGTGCCAGTAGTATAGGGAGTCAGCCCCAGCATTTT. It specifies CASSIGSQPQHF.

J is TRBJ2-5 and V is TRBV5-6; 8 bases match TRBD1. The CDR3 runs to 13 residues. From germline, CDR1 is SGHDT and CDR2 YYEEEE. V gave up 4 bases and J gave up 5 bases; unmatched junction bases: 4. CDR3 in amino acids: CASSPQGAETQYF. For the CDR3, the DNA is TGTGCCAGCAGCCCGCAGGGGGCTGAGACCCAGTACTTC.

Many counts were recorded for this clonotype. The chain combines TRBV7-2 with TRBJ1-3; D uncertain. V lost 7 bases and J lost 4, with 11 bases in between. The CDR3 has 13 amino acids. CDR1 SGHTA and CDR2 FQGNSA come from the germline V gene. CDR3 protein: CASTLVSGNTIYF. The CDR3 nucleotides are TGTGCCAGCACCCTGGTATCGGGAAACACCATATATTTT.

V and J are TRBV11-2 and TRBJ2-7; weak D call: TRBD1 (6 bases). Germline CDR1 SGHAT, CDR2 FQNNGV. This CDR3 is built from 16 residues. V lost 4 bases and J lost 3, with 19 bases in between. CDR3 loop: CASSSQGQGKNYEQYF. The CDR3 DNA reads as TGTGCCAGCAGCTCTCAGGGGCAGGGGAAGAACTACGAGCAGTACTTC.

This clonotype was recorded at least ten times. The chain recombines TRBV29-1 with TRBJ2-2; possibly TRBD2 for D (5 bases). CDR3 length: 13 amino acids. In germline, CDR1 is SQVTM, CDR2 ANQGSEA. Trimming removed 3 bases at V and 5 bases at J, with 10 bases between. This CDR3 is CSVDGENTGELFF. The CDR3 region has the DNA TGCAGCGTTGACGGGGAAAATACCGGGGAGCTGTTTTTT.

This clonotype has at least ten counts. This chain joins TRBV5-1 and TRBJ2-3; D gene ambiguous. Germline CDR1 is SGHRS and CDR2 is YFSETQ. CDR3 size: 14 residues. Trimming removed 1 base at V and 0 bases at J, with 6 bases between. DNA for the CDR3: TGCGCCAGCAGCTTGTATGGGAGCACAGATACGCAGTATTTT. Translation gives CASSLYGSTDTQYF.

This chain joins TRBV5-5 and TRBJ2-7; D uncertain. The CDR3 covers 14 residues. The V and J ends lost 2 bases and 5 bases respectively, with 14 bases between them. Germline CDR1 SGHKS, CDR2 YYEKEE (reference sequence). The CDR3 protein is CASSLGNSPNEQYF. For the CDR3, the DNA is TGTGCCAGCAGCTTAGGGAACAGTCCTAACGAGCAGTACTTC.

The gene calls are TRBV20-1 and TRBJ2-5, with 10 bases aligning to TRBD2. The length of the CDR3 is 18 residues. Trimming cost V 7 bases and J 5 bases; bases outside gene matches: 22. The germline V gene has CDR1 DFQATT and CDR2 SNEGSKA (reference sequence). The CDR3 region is CSGHSSTSGPLGWETQYF. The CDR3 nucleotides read TGCAGTGGTCACAGTTCGACTAGCGGGCCCCTGGGGTGGGAGACCCAGTACTTC.

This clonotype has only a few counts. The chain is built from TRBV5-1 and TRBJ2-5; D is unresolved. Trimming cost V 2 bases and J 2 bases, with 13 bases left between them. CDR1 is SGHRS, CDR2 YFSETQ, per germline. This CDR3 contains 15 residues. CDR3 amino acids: CASSFSFGLQETQYF. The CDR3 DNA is TGCGCCAGCAGCTTTTCGTTCGGGTTGCAAGAGACCCAGTACTTC.

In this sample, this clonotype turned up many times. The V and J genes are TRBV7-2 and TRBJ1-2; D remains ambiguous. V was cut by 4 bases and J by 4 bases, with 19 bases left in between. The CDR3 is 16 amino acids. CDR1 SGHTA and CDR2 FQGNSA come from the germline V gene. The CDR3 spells CASSSYGRRDGYGYTF. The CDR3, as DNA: TGTGCCAGCAGCTCATATGGGCGACGGGATGGCTATGGCTACACCTTC.

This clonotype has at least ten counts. The CDR3: CASSPEGSTDSNSYTF. DNA for the CDR3: TGTGCCAGCAGCCCGGAAGGTTCCACGGACAGTAACAGCTACACCTTC. The genes are TRBV5-4 and TRBJ1-2; a weak D match, TRBD1 (6 bases). Looked up from germline, CDR1 is SGHNT and CDR2 is YYREEE (reference sequence). Trimming pared 4 bases from V and 9 bases from J, leaving 25 bases between. This CDR3 spans 16 amino acids.

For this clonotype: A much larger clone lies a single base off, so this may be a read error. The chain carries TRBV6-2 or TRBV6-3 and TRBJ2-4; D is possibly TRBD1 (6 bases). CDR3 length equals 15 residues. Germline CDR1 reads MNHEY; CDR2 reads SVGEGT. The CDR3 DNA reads TGTGCCATCTCTCAGGGGTTCCTAGCCGAAAACATTCAGTACTTC. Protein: CAISQGFLAENIQYF.

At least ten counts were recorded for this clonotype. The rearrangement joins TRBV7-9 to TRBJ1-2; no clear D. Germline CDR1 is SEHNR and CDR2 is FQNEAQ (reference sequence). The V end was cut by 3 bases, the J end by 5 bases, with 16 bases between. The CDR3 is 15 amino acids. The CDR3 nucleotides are TGTGCCAGCAGCTTGGGTGCTCCGGGAGCATATGGCTACACCTTC. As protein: CASSLGAPGAYGYTF.

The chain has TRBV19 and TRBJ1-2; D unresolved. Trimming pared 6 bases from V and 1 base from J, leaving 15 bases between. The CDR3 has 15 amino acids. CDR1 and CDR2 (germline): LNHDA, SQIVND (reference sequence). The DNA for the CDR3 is TGTGCCAGTAGGCCGTCCAGTCCCCTTAACTATGGCTACACCTTC. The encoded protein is CASRPSSPLNYGYTF.

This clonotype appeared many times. As DNA, the CDR3 is TGTGCCAGCAGCCAAGTAGAGGGGAAGGACTATGGCTACACCTTC. Its translation is CASSQVEGKDYGYTF. The chain links TRBV4-2 to TRBJ1-2, with D perhaps TRBD1 (5 bases). The V end lost 1 base, the J end lost 3 bases, and 12 bases lay between the germline ends. CDR1 and CDR2 from the germline V gene are LGHNA and YNFKEQ. The CDR3 has 15 residues.

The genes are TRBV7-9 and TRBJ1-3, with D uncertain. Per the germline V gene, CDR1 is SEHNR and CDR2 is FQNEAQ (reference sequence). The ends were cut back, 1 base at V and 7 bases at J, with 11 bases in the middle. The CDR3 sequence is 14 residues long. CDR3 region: CASSLGRSPNTIYF. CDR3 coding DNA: TGTGCCAGCAGCTTAGGGAGATCCCCGAACACCATATATTTT.

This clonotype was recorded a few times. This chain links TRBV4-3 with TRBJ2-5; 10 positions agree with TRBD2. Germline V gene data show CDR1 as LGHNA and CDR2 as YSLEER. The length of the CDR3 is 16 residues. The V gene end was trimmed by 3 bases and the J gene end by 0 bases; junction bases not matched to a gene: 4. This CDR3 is CASSHVAGGYQETQYF. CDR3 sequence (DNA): TGCGCCAGCAGCCATGTAGCGGGGGGATACCAAGAGACCCAGTACTTC.

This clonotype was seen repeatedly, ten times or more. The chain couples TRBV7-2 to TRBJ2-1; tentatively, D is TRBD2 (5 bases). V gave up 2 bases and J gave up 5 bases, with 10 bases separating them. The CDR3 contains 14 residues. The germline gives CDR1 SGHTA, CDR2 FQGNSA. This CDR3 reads CASSLNRGDNEQFF. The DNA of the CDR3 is TGTGCCAGCAGCTTAAATCGGGGAGACAATGAGCAGTTCTTC.

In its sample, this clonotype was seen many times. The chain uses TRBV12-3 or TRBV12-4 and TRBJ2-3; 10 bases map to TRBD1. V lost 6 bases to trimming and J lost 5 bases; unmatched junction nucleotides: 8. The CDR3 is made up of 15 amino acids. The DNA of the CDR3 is TGTGCCAGCAGCTCGGGACAGGGGAGGGGAGATACGCAGTATTTT. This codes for CASSSGQGRGDTQYF.

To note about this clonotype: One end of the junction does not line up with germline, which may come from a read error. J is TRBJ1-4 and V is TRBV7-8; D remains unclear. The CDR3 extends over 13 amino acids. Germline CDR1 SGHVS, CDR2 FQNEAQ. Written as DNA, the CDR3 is TGTGCCAGCAGCTTGATTATGGATGAAAATCTGTTTTTT. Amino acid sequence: CASSLIMDENLFF.

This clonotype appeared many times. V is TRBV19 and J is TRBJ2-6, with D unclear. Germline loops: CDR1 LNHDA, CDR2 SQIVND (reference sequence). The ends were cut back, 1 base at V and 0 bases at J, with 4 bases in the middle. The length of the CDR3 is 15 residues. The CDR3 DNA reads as TGTGCCAGTAGTATAGGGCCCTCTGGGGCCAACGTCCTGACTTTC. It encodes CASSIGPSGANVLTF.

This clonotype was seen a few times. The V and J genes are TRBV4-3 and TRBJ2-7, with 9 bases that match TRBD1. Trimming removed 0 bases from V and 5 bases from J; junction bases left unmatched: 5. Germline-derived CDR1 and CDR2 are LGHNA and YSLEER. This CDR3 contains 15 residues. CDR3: CASSQEVTGGDEQYF. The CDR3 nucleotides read TGCGCCAGCAGCCAAGAAGTAACAGGGGGCGACGAGCAGTACTTC.

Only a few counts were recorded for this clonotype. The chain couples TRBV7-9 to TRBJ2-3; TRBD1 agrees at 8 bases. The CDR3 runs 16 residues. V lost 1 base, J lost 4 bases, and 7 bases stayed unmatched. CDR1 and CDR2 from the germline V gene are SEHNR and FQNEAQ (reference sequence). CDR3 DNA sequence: TGTGCCAGCAGCTTAGAACGGACAGGGCTGGCAGATACGCAGTATTTT. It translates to CASSLERTGLADTQYF.

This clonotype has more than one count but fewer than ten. The CDR3 DNA follows: TGCGCCAGCAGCTTCTCTGGGCAGCTCAATCAGCCCCAGCATTTT. Translated, it gives CASSFSGQLNQPQHF. The chain carries TRBV5-1 and TRBJ1-5; no definite D call. The CDR3 loop spans 15 amino acids. Deletions cut 2 bases from V and 3 bases from J, with 12 bases between. CDR1 and CDR2 from the germline V gene are SGHRS and YFSETQ.

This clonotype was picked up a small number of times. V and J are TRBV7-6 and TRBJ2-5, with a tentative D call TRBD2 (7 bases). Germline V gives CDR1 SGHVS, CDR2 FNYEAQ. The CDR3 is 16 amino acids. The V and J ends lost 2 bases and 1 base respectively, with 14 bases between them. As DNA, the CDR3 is TGTGCCAGCAGCTTATTAGCGCGGGGGCCCCAAGAGACCCAGTACTTC. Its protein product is CASSLLARGPQETQYF.

The CDR3 reads CASSLLGGANVLTF. CDR3 DNA sequence: TGTGCCAGCAGTTTACTCGGTGGGGCCAACGTCCTGACTTTC. The gene calls are TRBV12-3 or TRBV12-4 and TRBJ2-6; D unresolved. V was cut by 2 bases and J by 3 bases, with 5 bases left in between. The CDR3 is 14 amino acids.

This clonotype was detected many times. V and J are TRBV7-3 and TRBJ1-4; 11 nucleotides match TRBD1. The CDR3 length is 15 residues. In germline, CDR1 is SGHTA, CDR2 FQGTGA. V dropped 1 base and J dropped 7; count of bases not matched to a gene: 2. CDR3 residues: CASSLRDRGAEKLFF. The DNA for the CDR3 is TGTGCCAGCAGCTTAAGGGACAGGGGGGCTGAAAAACTGTTTTTT. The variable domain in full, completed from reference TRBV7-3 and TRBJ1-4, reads GAGVSQTPSNKVTEKGKYVELRCDPISGHTALYWYRQSLGQGPEFLIYFQGTGAADDSGLPNDRFFAVRPEGSVSTLKIQRTERGDSAVYLCASSLRDRGAEKLFFGSGTQLSVL.